These T cell receptor beta chains were read from a single sample in a study of T cell responses to AZD1222 COVID-19 vaccine. Sequencing was performed with immunoSEQ multiplex PCR; in TCRdb, only in-frame clones are kept and a portion is missing. The repertoire has 100,000 to 150,000 clones, approximately 90% of them found once; the top ten carry roughly 7%. Sequenced material: peripheral blood, taken 28 days after the second AZD1222 dose. The receptors here all came from an adult who received the AZD1222 COVID-19 vaccine. CDR3s include the opening cysteine and the closing phenylalanine or tryptophan. A D gene is named only where the DNA matches it firmly. Clone size is shown for a subset of rows, as once, few, many or a class of expanded clone.

V gene: TRBV15; J gene: TRBJ1-2; clone size: NA; D gene: NA; CDR3 DNA: TGTGCCACCAGCAGAGACAGGTCCTATGGCTACACCTTC; CDR3 protein: CATSRDRSYGYTF
V gene: TRBV27; J gene: TRBJ2-7; clone size: NA; D gene: TRBD2; CDR3 DNA: TGTGCCAGCAGTTCAATTATTAGCGGGAGGGCCTCGTACGAGCAGTACTTC; CDR3 protein: CASSSIISGRASYEQYF
V gene: TRBV30; J gene: TRBJ1-6; clone size: NA; D gene: NA; CDR3 DNA: TGTGCCTGGAGGGGGAGGGGATATTCACCCCTCCACTTT; CDR3 protein: CAWRGRGYSPLHF
V gene: TRBV15; J gene: TRBJ1-4; clone size: NA; D gene: NA; CDR3 DNA: TGTGCCACCCAAAGAACCGTGGCAACTAATGAAAAACTGTTTTTT; CDR3 protein: CATQRTVATNEKLFF
V gene: TRBV28; J gene: TRBJ1-4; clone size: once; D gene: NA; CDR3 DNA: TGTGCCAGCAGCACCCGATATAATGAAAAACTGTTTTTT; CDR3 protein: CASSTRYNEKLFF
V gene: TRBV30; J gene: TRBJ1-1; clone size: NA; D gene: NA; CDR3 DNA: TGTGCCTGGAGTAGGCAGGGCGCGGGGAACACTGAAGCTTTCTTT; CDR3 protein: CAWSRQGAGNTEAFF
V gene: TRBV2; J gene: TRBJ1-5; clone size: NA; D gene: NA; CDR3 DNA: TGTGCCAGCAGTGTATATTTACGTGTGGATAGCAATCAGCCCCAGCATTTT; CDR3 protein: CASSVYLRVDSNQPQHF
V gene: TRBV7-8; J gene: TRBJ1-2; clone size: NA; D gene: TRBD1; CDR3 DNA: TGTGCCAGCAGCGAAACAGGGGGGACGAGCTACACCTTC; CDR3 protein: CASSETGGTSYTF
V gene: TRBV27; J gene: TRBJ2-7; clone size: once; D gene: NA; CDR3 DNA: TGTGCCAGCAGTTTATATTCCGGAACGGGGCAGTACTTC; CDR3 protein: CASSLYSGTGQYF
V gene: TRBV3-1/TRBV3-2; J gene: TRBJ2-6; clone size: NA; D gene: NA; CDR3 DNA: TGTGCCAGCAGCCAAGTGCAGGGCCGCTCTGGGGCCAACGTCCTGACTTTC; CDR3 protein: CASSQVQGRSGANVLTF
V gene: TRBV24-1; J gene: TRBJ2-3; clone size: once; D gene: NA; CDR3 DNA: TGTGCCACCAGTGATTTTGCGGCAGGGGGGTGGACGCAGTATTTT; CDR3 protein: CATSDFAAGGWTQYF
V gene: TRBV5-1; J gene: TRBJ1-2; clone size: NA; D gene: TRBD1; CDR3 DNA: TGCGCCAGCAGCTGGAGACAGGGCCAAGATGGCTACACCTTC; CDR3 protein: CASSWRQGQDGYTF
V gene: TRBV19; J gene: TRBJ1-5; clone size: NA; D gene: TRBD1; CDR3 DNA: TGTGCCAGTAGTTTCCGACAGGGCCTTCAGCCCCAGCATTTT; CDR3 protein: CASSFRQGLQPQHF
V gene: TRBV5-1; J gene: TRBJ2-2; clone size: NA; D gene: NA; CDR3 DNA: TGCGCCAGCAGCTTGGACTGGACCGGGGAGCTGTTTTTT; CDR3 protein: CASSLDWTGELFF
V gene: TRBV19; J gene: TRBJ1-4; clone size: NA; D gene: NA; CDR3 DNA: TGTGCCAGTAGTATACAGGACGGGTTAAGAACTAATGAAAAACTGTTTTTT; CDR3 protein: CASSIQDGLRTNEKLFF
V gene: TRBV9; J gene: TRBJ2-4; clone size: NA; D gene: TRBD2; CDR3 DNA: TGTGCCAGCAGCGTAGGTTTTAGGGGGCGACTAGCGGGGGATGAAAACATTCAGTACTTC; CDR3 protein: CASSVGFRGRLAGDENIQYF
V gene: TRBV12-3/TRBV12-4; J gene: TRBJ2-1; clone size: NA; D gene: TRBD1; CDR3 DNA: TGTGCCAGCAGCAAGACAGGGGGGAGCGAGCAGTTCTTC; CDR3 protein: CASSKTGGSEQFF
V gene: TRBV9; J gene: TRBJ1-2; clone size: NA; D gene: NA; CDR3 DNA: TGTGCCAGCAGCGCCGGGAACCGCTATGGCTACACCTTC; CDR3 protein: CASSAGNRYGYTF